The sequence of this T cell receptor (beta chain) was determined in a study of cytomegalovirus exposure and HLA in healthy donors. In the study overall: About 79 million unique TCRs from HLA-typed donors were held in an early data release.

Germline assignment: CDR1 SGHDT and CDR2 YYEEEE. The CDR3 runs to 14 residues. The V gene lost 0 bases and the J gene lost 1 base, with 7 bases spanning the gap. A multiplex PCR was run with 60 Vbeta primers and 13 Jbeta primers. Profiled with immunoSEQ multiplex PCR; TCRdb holds only in-frame clones, not every one. Seen here are about 130,000 clones, approximately 69% observed once, and the top ten hold under 5%. For this clone: No antigen is known for it.

Whole-study findings and limits: The authors enumerated roughly 180 TCR beta chains as linked to cytomegalovirus. Beyond CMV serostatus, there was no information to go on about immune exposure.

The sequence derives from a man aged 35-49 years in good health and CMV-seropositive. Material for sequencing was PBMCs. This chain links TRBV5-6 with TRBJ2-5; the D is unclear. The DNA of the CDR3 is TGTGCCAGCAGCTTGGCGGGTTTCCAAGAGACCCAGTACTTC. It is translated as CASSLAGFQETQYF.